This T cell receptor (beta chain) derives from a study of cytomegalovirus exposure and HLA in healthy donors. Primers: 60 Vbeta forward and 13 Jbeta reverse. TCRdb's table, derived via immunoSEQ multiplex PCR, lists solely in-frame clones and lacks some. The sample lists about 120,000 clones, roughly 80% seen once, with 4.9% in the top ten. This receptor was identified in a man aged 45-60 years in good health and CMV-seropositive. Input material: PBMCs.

CDR3 protein: CASSLGTSGRFGELFF. The DNA for the CDR3 is TGCGCCAGCAGCTTGGGGACTAGCGGGAGGTTCGGGGAGCTGTTTTTT. The genes are TRBV5-1 and TRBJ2-2, with 14 positions matching TRBD2. CDR3 length: 16 amino acids. Germline V gene sequence: CDR1 SGHRS, CDR2 YFSETQ. J lost 7 bases, V lost 0 bases, and 2 bases had no gene match.